A single sample is the source of the 22 T cell receptor beta chains below, sequenced in a study of cytomegalovirus exposure and HLA in healthy donors. In the PCR, 60 Vbeta and 13 Jbeta primers were used. Generated by immunoSEQ multiplex PCR, the TCRdb table keeps only in-frame clones and is missing some. The sample holds nearly 110,000 clones; 82% are singletons and the top ten take under 3.5%. The specimen sequenced was PBMCs. These receptors all stem from a man younger than 40 in good health and CMV-seropositive.

The chain links TRBV7-9 to TRBJ2-3, with 8 nucleotides matching TRBD2. CDR1 SEHNR and CDR2 FQNEAQ come from the germline V gene (reference sequence). The ends lost 4 bases at V and 3 bases at J; junction bases unmatched: 9. This CDR3 spans 16 amino acids. CDR3 DNA: TGTGCCAGCAGCTCCGTCGGGGCGGGGGGTACAGATACGCAGTATTTT. The encoded protein is CASSSVGAGGTDTQYF.

V is TRBV2 and J is TRBJ1-6; D might be TRBD1 (6 bases). The germline gives CDR1 SNHLY, CDR2 FYNNEI. Between the trimmed V and J ends, which lost 6 bases and 6 bases, there was a span of 15 bases. The CDR3 has 15 amino acids. The CDR3 protein is CASRNTGSLNSPLHF. The CDR3, as DNA: TGTGCCAGCAGGAATACAGGGAGCCTTAATTCACCCCTCCACTTT.

V and J are TRBV5-1 and TRBJ2-5; 15 nucleotides match TRBD2. Unmatched junction bases numbered 18, after V lost 4 bases and J lost 5 bases. The length of the CDR3 is 20 residues. The germline gives CDR1 SGHRS, CDR2 YFSETQ. The CDR3 region is CASSPPGLAGGSQAHETQYF. CDR3 nucleotide sequence: TGCGCCAGCAGCCCGCCGGGACTAGCGGGGGGCAGTCAGGCGCACGAGACCCAGTACTTC.

V usage is TRBV6-1 and J usage is TRBJ2-3; 7 positions agree with TRBD2. Trimming cost V 3 bases and J 0 bases; bases outside gene matches: 9. The CDR3 is made up of 17 amino acids. The germline gives CDR1 MNHNS, CDR2 SASEGT. This CDR3 reads CASSEPGLGSSTDTQYF. The CDR3 DNA reads TGTGCCAGCAGTGAGCCCGGACTAGGAAGTAGCACAGATACGCAGTATTTT.

This sequence joins TRBV6-5 and TRBJ1-4, with 9 bases aligning to TRBD1. Germline V gene data show CDR1 as MNHEY and CDR2 as SVGAGI. After removal of 6 bases from V and 8 bases from J, the junction contained 10 bases not matched to a gene. The CDR3 consists of 15 residues. The CDR3 DNA is TGTGCCAGCAGGTCTGTACAGGGGGCAGGCGAAAAACTGTTTTTT. Its translation is CASRSVQGAGEKLFF.

The V call is TRBV7-9, the J call TRBJ2-7, with TRBD1 matching over 7 bases. In germline, CDR1 is SEHNR, CDR2 FQNEAQ (reference sequence). The CDR3 contains 14 residues. V gave up 3 bases and J gave up 9 bases; unmatched junction bases: 11. The CDR3 bases are TGTGCCAGCAGCTTCGCGTCAGGGGGAAAGAGGCAGTACTTC. Amino acid sequence: CASSFASGGKRQYF.

As DNA, the CDR3 is TGTGCCAGCAGCGTTATATCCGGGGCAGATACGCAGTATTTT. Translation gives CASSVISGADTQYF. The J gene is TRBJ2-3, the V gene TRBV9; a possible D gene is TRBD2 (5 bases). The CDR3 loop spans 14 amino acids. V dropped 2 bases and J dropped 4 bases, with 11 bases sitting between them. Germline lookup yields CDR1 SGDLS and CDR2 YYNGEE.

Points on this clone: At one boundary the junction diverges from the germline segment, which might be a read error. The chain couples TRBV6-5 to TRBJ2-6; D is possibly TRBD1 (5 bases). Germline CDR1 reads MNHEY; CDR2 reads SVGAGI. The CDR3 covers 14 residues. CDR3 loop: CASGHMGRTNGLTF. The CDR3 coding sequence is TGTGCCAGCGGCCACATGGGGCGGACCAACGGCCTGACTTTC.

The V call is TRBV11-2, the J call TRBJ2-1; TRBD2 is a possible D gene (5 bases). The V gene lost 0 bases and the J gene lost 1 base, with 7 bases spanning the gap. Germline CDR1 and CDR2: SGHAT and FQNNGV. CDR3 length: 15 amino acids. The CDR3 DNA reads TGTGCCAGCAGCTTAGAAGGAGGATCCTACAATGAGCAGTTCTTC. This codes for CASSLEGGSYNEQFF. The full variable domain, in which reference TRBV11-2 and TRBJ2-1 provide the parts outside the CDR3, is EAGVAQSPRYKIIEKRQSVAFWCNPISGHATLYWYQQILGQGPKLLIQFQNNGVVDDSQLPKDRFSAERLKGVDSTLKIQPAKLEDSAVYLCASSLEGGSYNEQFFGPGTRLTVL.

A single count supports this clone. A read error may account for a junction end that differs from germline. The rearrangement links TRBV2 to TRBJ2-6, with a weak D call TRBD1 (5 bases). The CDR3 is made up of 16 amino acids. The V gene's germline CDR1 is SNHLY and CDR2 FYNNEI. CDR3 nucleotides: TGTGCCAGCAGTGAAACAGGTGCATCTGGGGCCAACGGCCTGACTTTC. Translation gives CASSETGASGANGLTF.

The chain couples TRBV5-8 to TRBJ2-1; D ambiguous. The CDR3 is 14 residues long. Trimming took off 4 bases at V and 1 base at J, with 9 bases between the two ends. Germline V gene sequence: CDR1 SGHTS, CDR2 YDEGEE. Here the CDR3 DNA reads TGTGCCAGCAGCCCGGGTCAATCCTACAATGAGCAGTTCTTC. Its protein is CASSPGQSYNEQFF.

The chain couples TRBV29-1 to TRBJ2-5; perhaps TRBD2 as D (6 bases). This CDR3 region has 11 residues. The germline gives CDR1 SQVTM, CDR2 ANQGSEA. The CDR3, as DNA: TGCAGTGTAGCGGCACAAGAGACCCAGTACTTC. This encodes CSVAAQETQYF. Full variable domain (outside the CDR3, taken from reference TRBV29-1 and TRBJ2-5): SAVISQKPSRDICQRGTSLTIQCQVDSQVTMMFWYRQQPGQSLTLIATANQGSEATYESGFVIDKFPISRPNLTFSTLTVSNMSPEDSSIYLCSVAAQETQYFGPGTRLLVL.

This clone was picked up one time. The CDR3 nucleotides read TGTGCCAGCGGGGAACAGGGGCCCCAAAGGGGCCAGTACTTC. Translated, it gives CASGEQGPQRGQYF. V gene TRBV2 combines with J gene TRBJ2-7, with TRBD1 matching over 7 bases. With 8 bases clipped from V and 10 bases from J, the junction kept 17 bases outside the gene matches. This CDR3 is 14 amino acids long. Germline loops: CDR1 SNHLY, CDR2 FYNNEI.

The chain links TRBV29-1 to TRBJ2-3; D is undetermined. CDR1 and CDR2 (germline): SQVTM, ANQGSEA. Trimming removed 8 bases at V and 0 bases at J, with 12 bases between. This CDR3 is 13 amino acids long. This CDR3 reads CSIGASSTDTQYF. The DNA of the CDR3 is TGCAGCATAGGAGCCTCTAGCACAGATACGCAGTATTTT.

About this clone: Compared with germline, one end of the junction differs, possibly owing to a read error. This chain links TRBV28 with TRBJ1-4, with D uncertain. CDR1 is MDHEN, CDR2 SYDVKM, per germline. This CDR3 has 14 residues. The CDR3 DNA reads as TGTGTCAGCAGTTTATCGGAGCCTAATGAAAAACTGTTTTTT. Its protein is CVSSLSEPNEKLFF.

The chain links TRBV16 to TRBJ1-2; 8 positions match TRBD1. This CDR3 is 15 amino acids long. CDR1 is KGHSY, CDR2 FQNENV, per germline. V lost 0 bases to trimming and J lost 8 bases; unmatched junction nucleotides: 8. The CDR3 nucleotides are TGTGCCAGCAGCCAATCCGGGACAGGCGTCGGGGGCTACACCTTC. This translates into CASSQSGTGVGGYTF. Full variable domain (rest looked up from reference TRBV16 and TRBJ1-2): GEEVAQTPKHLVRGEGQKAKLYCAPIKGHSYVFWYQQVLKNEFKFLISFQNENVFDETGMPKERFSAKCLPNSPCSLEIQATKLEDSAVYFCASSQSGTGVGGYTFGSGTRLTVV.

The rearrangement joins TRBV19 to TRBJ1-5, with 10 bases fitting TRBD1. The J segment lost 6 bases and the V segment lost 5 bases, leaving 1 base of the junction unmatched. This CDR3 comprises 13 residues. Germline V gene sequence: CDR1 LNHDA, CDR2 SQIVND (reference sequence). CDR3 region: CASSRQGAQPQHF. The DNA of the CDR3 is TGTGCCAGTAGTCGACAGGGGGCTCAGCCCCAGCATTTT.

On this clone itself: One junction end disagrees with the germline gene, perhaps due to a read error. The chain recombines TRBV4-1 with TRBJ1-6, with 10 bases matching TRBD1. Germline-derived CDR1 and CDR2 are MGHRA and YSYEKL. The CDR3 totals 16 residues. DNA of the CDR3: TGCGCCAGCAGCCAAGTGGGCAGGGACAGGGGTTCACTCCTCCACTTT. Translating gives CASSQVGRDRGSLLHF.

This chain links TRBV7-3 with TRBJ2-3; 9 bases are shared with TRBD2. V was clipped by 5 bases and J by 5 bases; unmatched bases: 11. The CDR3 is made up of 16 amino acids. CDR1 is SGHTA and CDR2 is FQGTGA in the germline V gene. CDR3 protein: CASSPLAGGPLDTQYF. The CDR3 coding sequence is TGTGCCAGCAGCCCTCTCGCGGGGGGGCCATTAGATACGCAGTATTTT.

V usage is TRBV7-8 and J usage is TRBJ2-5; D unresolved. With the DNA end fitting TRBJ2-7 better, the J assignment may be wrong. This CDR3 region has 16 residues. The germline V gene encodes CDR1 SGHVS and CDR2 FQNEAQ. The CDR3 DNA sequence: TGTGCCAGCAGCTTACTCGGCAGAACTATCTCCTACGAGCAGTACTTC. Translated, it gives CASSLLGRTISYEQYF.

The rearrangement links TRBV13 to TRBJ2-7; TRBD2 might be the D (6 bases). Germline CDR1 reads PRHDT; CDR2 reads FYEKMQ (reference sequence). This CDR3 comprises 16 residues. Trimming took off 5 bases at V and 2 bases at J, with 19 bases between the two ends. Here the CDR3 DNA reads TGTGCCAGCAGCGCCGGAGGGCCGCTCGGGGCCTACGAGCAGTACTTC. This encodes CASSAGGPLGAYEQYF.

The chain joins TRBV18 to TRBJ2-5; 10 bases are shared with TRBD1. The length of the CDR3 is 14 residues. Germline V gene data show CDR1 as KGHSH and CDR2 as LQKENI. The V and J ends lost 8 bases and 2 bases, in that order; junction bases with no gene match: 5. The CDR3 protein is CASGDRGKQETQYF. CDR3 in DNA: TGTGCCAGCGGGGACAGGGGAAAACAAGAGACCCAGTACTTC.